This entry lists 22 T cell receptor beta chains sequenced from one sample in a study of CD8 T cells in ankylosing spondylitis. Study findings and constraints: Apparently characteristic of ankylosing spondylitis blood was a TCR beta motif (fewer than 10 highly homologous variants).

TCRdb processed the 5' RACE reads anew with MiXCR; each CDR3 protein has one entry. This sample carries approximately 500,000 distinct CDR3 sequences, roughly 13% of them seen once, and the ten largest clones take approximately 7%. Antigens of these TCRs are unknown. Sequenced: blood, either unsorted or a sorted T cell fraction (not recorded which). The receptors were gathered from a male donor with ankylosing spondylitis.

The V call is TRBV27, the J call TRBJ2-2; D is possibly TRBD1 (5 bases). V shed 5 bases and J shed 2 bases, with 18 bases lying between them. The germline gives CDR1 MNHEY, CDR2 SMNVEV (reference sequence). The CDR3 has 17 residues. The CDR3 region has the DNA TGTGCCAGCAGTCCGTCAGGGAACCCTCCTAACACCGGGGAGCTGTTTTTT. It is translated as CASSPSGNPPNTGELFF.

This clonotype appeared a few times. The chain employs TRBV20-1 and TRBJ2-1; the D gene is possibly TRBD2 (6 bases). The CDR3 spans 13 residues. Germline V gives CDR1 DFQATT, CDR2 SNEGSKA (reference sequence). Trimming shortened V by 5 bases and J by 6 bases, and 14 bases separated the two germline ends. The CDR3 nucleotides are TGCAGTGCTTCCCCGGGAGCTTTCAATGAGCAGTTCTTC. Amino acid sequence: CSASPGAFNEQFF.

In DNA, the CDR3 is TGTGCCTCTACCGCGGGCAGGGTGGAGACCCAGTACTTC. Translated, it gives CASTAGRVETQYF. This chain links TRBV3-1 with TRBJ2-5; D may match TRBD1 or TRBD2 (5 bases each). V lost 11 bases to trimming and J lost 5 bases, with 18 bases between them. The germline CDR1 and CDR2 sequences are LGHDT and YNNKEL (reference sequence). CDR3 size: 13 residues.

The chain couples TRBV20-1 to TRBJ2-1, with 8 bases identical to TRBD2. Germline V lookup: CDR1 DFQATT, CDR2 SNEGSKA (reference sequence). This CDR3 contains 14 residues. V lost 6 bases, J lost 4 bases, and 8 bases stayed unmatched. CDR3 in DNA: TGCAGTGCAATAAGACTAGCGTCATACAATGAGCAGTTCTTC. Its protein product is CSAIRLASYNEQFF.

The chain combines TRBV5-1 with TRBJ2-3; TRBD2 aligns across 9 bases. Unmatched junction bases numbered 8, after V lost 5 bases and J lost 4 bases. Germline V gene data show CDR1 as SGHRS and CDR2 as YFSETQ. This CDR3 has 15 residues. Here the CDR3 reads CASSPGGRDADTQYF. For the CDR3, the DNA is TGCGCCAGCAGTCCTGGCGGGAGGGACGCAGATACGCAGTATTTT. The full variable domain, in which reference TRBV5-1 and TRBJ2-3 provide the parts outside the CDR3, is KAGVTQTPRYLIKTRGQQVTLSCSPISGHRSVSWYQQTPGQGLQFLFEYFSETQRNKGNFPGRFSGRQFSNSRSEMNVSTLELGDSALYLCASSPGGRDADTQYFGPGTRLTVL.

The CDR3 sequence: CASSSFGAYGNTIYF. The CDR3 DNA follows: TGTGCCAGCAGTTCCTTCGGGGCTTATGGAAACACCATATATTTT. The J gene is TRBJ1-3, the V gene TRBV28, with D possibly being TRBD1 (5 bases). This CDR3 is built from 15 residues. Germline assignment: CDR1 MDHEN and CDR2 SYDVKM. V was cut by 4 bases and J by 3 bases, with 13 bases left in between.

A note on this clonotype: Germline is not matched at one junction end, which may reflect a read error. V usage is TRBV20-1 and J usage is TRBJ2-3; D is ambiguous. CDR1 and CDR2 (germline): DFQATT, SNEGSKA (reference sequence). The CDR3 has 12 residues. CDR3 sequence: CSDKNSADTHYF. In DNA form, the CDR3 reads TGCAGTGATAAAAACAGCGCAGATACGCATTATTTT.

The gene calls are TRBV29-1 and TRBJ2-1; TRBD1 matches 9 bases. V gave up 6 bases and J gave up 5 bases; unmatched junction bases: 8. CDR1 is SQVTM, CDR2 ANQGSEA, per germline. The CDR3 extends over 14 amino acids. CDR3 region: CSVPGTGLHNEQFF. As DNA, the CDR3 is TGCAGCGTCCCCGGGACAGGGCTTCACAATGAGCAGTTCTTC.

The CDR3, as DNA: TGTGCCAGCAGTTTATTGGGACTAGCGGGACCCCCTGGCACAGATACGCAGTATTTT. This encodes CASSLLGLAGPPGTDTQYF. V gene TRBV27 combines with J gene TRBJ2-3, with 13 bases identical to TRBD2. CDR3 length equals 19 residues. Germline V lookup: CDR1 MNHEY, CDR2 SMNVEV (reference sequence). Losses at the gene ends were 1 base for V and 1 base for J; bases not matched to a gene: 8.

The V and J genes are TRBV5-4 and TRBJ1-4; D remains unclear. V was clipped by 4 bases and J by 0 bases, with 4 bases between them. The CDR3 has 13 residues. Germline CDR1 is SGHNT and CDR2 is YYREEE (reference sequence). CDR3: CASSATTNEKLFF. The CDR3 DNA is TGTGCCAGCAGCGCTACAACTAATGAAAAACTGTTTTTT.

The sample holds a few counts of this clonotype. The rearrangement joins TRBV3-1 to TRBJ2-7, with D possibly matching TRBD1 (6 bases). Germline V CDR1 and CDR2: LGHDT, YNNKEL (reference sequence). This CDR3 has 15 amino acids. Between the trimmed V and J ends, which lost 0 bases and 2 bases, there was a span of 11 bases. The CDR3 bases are TGTGCCAGCAGCCAAGATCTGGGGGCCACCTACGAGCAGTACTTC. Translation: CASSQDLGATYEQYF.

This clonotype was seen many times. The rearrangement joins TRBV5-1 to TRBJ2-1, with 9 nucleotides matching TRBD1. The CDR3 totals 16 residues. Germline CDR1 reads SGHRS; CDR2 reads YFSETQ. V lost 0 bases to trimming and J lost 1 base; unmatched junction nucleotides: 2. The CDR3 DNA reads TGCGCCAGCAGCTTGGCCGGGACAGGGTCCTACAATGAGCAGTTCTTC. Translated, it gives CASSLAGTGSYNEQFF.

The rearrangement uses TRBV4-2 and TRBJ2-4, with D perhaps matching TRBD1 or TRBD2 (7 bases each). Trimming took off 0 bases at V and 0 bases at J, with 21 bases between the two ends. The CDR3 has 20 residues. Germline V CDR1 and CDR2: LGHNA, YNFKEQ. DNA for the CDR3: TGTGCCAGCAGCCAAGATTGGGGTTGGGGGAGGGGGCTAGCCAAAAACATTCAGTACTTC. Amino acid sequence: CASSQDWGWGRGLAKNIQYF.

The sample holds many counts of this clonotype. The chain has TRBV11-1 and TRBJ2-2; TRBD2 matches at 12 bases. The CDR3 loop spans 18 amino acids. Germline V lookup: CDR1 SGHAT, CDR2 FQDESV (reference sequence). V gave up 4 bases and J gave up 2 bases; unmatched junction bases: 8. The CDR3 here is CASSSRLAGETNTGELFF. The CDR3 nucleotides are TGTGCCAGCAGCTCCAGACTAGCGGGAGAGACCAACACCGGGGAGCTGTTTTTT.

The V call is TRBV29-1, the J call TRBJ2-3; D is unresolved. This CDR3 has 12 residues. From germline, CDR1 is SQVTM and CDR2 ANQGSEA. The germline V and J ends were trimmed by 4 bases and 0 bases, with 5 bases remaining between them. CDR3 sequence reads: CSVGASTDTQYF. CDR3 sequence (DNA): TGCAGCGTTGGAGCAAGCACAGATACGCAGTATTTT.

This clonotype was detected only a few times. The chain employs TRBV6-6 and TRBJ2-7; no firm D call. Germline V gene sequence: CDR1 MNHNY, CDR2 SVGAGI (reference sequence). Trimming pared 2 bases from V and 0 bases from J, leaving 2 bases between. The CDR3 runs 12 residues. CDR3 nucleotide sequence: TGTGCCAGCAGTTACAGCTCCTACGAGCAGTACTTC. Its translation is CASSYSSYEQYF.

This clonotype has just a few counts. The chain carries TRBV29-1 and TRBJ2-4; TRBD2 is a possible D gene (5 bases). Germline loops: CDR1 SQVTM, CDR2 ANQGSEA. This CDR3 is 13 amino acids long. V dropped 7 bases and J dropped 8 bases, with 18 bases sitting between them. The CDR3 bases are TGCAGCGCCAGAGGACTCCCGGCGGACATTCAGTACTTC. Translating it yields CSARGLPADIQYF. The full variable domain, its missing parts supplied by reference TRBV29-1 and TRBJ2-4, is SAVISQKPSRDICQRGTSLTIQCQVDSQVTMMFWYRQQPGQSLTLIATANQGSEATYESGFVIDKFPISRPNLTFSTLTVSNMSPEDSSIYLCSARGLPADIQYFGAGTRLSVL.

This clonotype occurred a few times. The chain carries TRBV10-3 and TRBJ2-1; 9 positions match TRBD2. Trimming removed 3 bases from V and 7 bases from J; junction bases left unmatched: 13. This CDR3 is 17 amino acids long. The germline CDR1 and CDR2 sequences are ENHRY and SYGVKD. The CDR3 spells CAISESGGRAERNEQFF. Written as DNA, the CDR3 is TGTGCCATCAGTGAATCTGGCGGGAGGGCCGAGAGGAATGAGCAGTTCTTC.

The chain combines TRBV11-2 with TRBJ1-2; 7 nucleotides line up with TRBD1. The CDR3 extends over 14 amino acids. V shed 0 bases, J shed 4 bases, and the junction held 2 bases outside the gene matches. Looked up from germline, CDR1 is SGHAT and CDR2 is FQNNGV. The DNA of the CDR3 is TGTGCCAGCAGCTTAGAGTGGGACAGCTATGGCTACACCTTC. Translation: CASSLEWDSYGYTF.

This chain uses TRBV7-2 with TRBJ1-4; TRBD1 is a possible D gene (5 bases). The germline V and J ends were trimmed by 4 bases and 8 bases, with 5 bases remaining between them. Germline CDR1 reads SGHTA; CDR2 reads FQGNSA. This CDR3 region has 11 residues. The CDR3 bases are TGTGCCAGCAGCTACAGGGAAAAACTGTTTTTT. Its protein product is CASSYREKLFF.

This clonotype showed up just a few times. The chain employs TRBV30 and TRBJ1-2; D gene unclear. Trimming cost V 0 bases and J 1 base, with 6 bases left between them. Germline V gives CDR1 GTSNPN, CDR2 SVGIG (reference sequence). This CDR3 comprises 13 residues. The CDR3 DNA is TGTGCCTGGAGTGTAAATATTAACTATGGCTACACCTTC. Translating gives CAWSVNINYGYTF.

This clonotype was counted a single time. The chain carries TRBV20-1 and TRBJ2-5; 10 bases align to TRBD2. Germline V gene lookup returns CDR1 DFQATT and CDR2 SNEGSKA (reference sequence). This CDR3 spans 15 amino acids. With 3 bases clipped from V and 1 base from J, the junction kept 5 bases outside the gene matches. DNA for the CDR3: TGCAGTGCTAGCCACACTAGCGGGGCCCAAGAGACCCAGTACTTC. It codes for CSASHTSGAQETQYF.